This TCR beta chain is from a study of T cell changes during pregnancy in multiple sclerosis. Germline loops: CDR1 SEHNR, CDR2 FQNEAQ (reference sequence). The CDR3 spans 15 residues. Germline trimming cut 3 bases from V and 2 bases from J; bases unmatched to any gene: 4. Repertoires were generated with immunoSEQ multiplex PCR, while TCRdb's copy carries only in-frame clones and drops some. The sample shows over 85,000 clones, around 90% of them seen only once. The sample consisted of peripheral blood, taken in the first trimester of pregnancy. The genes are TRBV7-9 and TRBJ2-3; 8 bases match TRBD2. The sequence derives from a female donor in good health, enrolled as a control in a pregnancy study. The CDR3, as DNA: TGTGCCAGCAGCTTTGTAGCGGGGCTCACAGATACGCAGTATTTT. This translates into CASSFVAGLTDTQYF.